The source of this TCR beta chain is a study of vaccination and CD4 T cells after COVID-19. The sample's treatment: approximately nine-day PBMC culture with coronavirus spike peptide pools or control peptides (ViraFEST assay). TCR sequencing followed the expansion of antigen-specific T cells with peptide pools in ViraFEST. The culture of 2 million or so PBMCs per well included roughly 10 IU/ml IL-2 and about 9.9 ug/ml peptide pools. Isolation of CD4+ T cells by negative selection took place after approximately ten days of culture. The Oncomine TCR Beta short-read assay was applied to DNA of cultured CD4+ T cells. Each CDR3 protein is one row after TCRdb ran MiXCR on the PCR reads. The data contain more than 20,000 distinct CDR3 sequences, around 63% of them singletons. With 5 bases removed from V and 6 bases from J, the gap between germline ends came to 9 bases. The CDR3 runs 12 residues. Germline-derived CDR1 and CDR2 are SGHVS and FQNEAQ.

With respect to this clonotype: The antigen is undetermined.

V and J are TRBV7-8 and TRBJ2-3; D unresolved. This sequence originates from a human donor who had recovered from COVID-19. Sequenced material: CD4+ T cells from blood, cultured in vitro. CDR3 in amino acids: CASSVSGDTQYF. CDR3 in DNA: TGTGCCAGCAGCGTCAGTGGGGATACGCAGTATTTT.